These 26 T cell receptor beta chains share one sample of origin, sequenced in a study of blood T cells in healthy people across ages. Combining a sample-barcoded 5' primer with a J-beta primer mix, a second PCR ran for roughly 7 to 12 cycles. TCRdb reprocessed the 5' RACE reads with MiXCR, giving one entry per CDR3 protein. The repertoire holds over 1,300,000 distinct CDR3 sequences, with approximately 63% as singletons. Sequencing was carried out using blood. These receptor sequences come from a man aged 18-30 years in good health.

V gene TRBV29-1 combines with J gene TRBJ2-7; D call uncertain. There are 13 residues in the CDR3. Trimming took off 4 bases at V and 5 bases at J, with 15 bases between the two ends. Per germline, CDR1 SQVTM and CDR2 ANQGSEA. The CDR3: CSVGGLKIDEQYF. CDR3 sequence (DNA): TGCAGCGTTGGTGGTCTGAAGATCGACGAGCAGTACTTC.

The rearrangement links TRBV5-5 to TRBJ2-4, with 9 bases aligning to TRBD1. The tail of the sequence fits TRBJ2-7 better, so the J call may be wrong. CDR1 SGHKS and CDR2 YYEKEE come from the germline V gene (reference sequence). This CDR3 contains 14 residues. The CDR3 sequence: CASSGTGPAYEQYF. The DNA for the CDR3 is TGTGCCAGCAGCGGGACAGGGCCAGCCTACGAGCAGTACTTC.

V and J are TRBV9 and TRBJ2-3; D gene uncertain. V gave up 3 bases and J gave up 12 bases, with 14 bases separating them. CDR1 and CDR2 from the germline V gene are SGDLS and YYNGEE. The CDR3 is made up of 12 amino acids. The CDR3 DNA is TGTGCCAGCAGCGGTTCTAAGGCTACCCAGTATTTT. The encoded protein is CASSGSKATQYF. Full variable domain (remainder filled in from reference TRBV9 and TRBJ2-3): DSGVTQTPKHLITATGQRVTLRCSPRSGDLSVYWYQQSLDQGLQFLIQYYNGEERAKGNILERFSAQQFPDLHSELNLSSLELGDSALYFCASSGSKATQYFGPGTRLTVL.

This chain connects TRBV27 to TRBJ1-2; no reliable D call. The CDR3 has 13 residues. The germline gives CDR1 MNHEY, CDR2 SMNVEV (reference sequence). Deletions cut 5 bases from V and 7 bases from J, with 14 bases between. The CDR3 reads CASSRSHFGGYTF. The CDR3 DNA reads TGTGCCAGCAGTCGATCCCACTTTGGTGGCTACACCTTC.

The chain has TRBV6-5 and TRBJ2-1; 7 bases fit TRBD1. Germline V gene sequence: CDR1 MNHEY, CDR2 SVGAGI. The junction had 9 bases not matched to a gene; V was cut back by 2 bases and J by 5 bases. This CDR3 has 16 amino acids. CDR3 nucleotides: TGTGCCAGCAGTTACGGGTTGACAGGGCCGAACAATGAGCAGTTCTTC. It is translated as CASSYGLTGPNNEQFF.

J is TRBJ2-5 and V is TRBV20-1, with 10 nucleotides matching TRBD1. The end of the DNA is better explained by TRBJ2-7, so the J call may be wrong. The CDR3 contains 17 residues. CDR1 and CDR2 (germline): DFQATT, SNEGSKA (reference sequence). The CDR3 region is CSAEGQGSRKVLDEQYF. Written as DNA, the CDR3 is TGCAGTGCTGAGGGACAGGGGAGCCGAAAAGTTCTCGACGAGCAGTACTTC.

Only a few counts were recorded for this clonotype. The rearrangement joins TRBV5-5 to TRBJ1-5; TRBD1 agrees at 7 bases. Germline trimming cut 4 bases from V and 4 bases from J; bases unmatched to any gene: 5. Germline values: CDR1 SGHKS, CDR2 YYEKEE (reference sequence). The CDR3 extends over 14 amino acids. This CDR3 is CASSETGANQPQHF. CDR3 nucleotide sequence: TGTGCCAGCAGCGAAACAGGGGCTAATCAGCCCCAGCATTTT.

This chain connects TRBV4-3 to TRBJ1-2, with TRBD1 matching over 7 bases. The V gene's germline CDR1 is LGHNA and CDR2 YSLEER. CDR3 length: 16 residues. The J segment lost 4 bases and the V segment lost 0 bases, leaving 8 bases of the junction unmatched. CDR3 nucleotides: TGCGCCAGCAGCCAAGAAAACAGGGGTCTGGGCTATGGCTACACCTTC. Its translation: CASSQENRGLGYGYTF.

This clonotype was detected a few times. V is TRBV29-1 and J is TRBJ2-7; TRBD2 matches 11 bases. V lost 6 bases, J lost 1 base, and 5 bases stayed unmatched. The germline CDR1 and CDR2 sequences are SQVTM and ANQGSEA. CDR3 length equals 14 residues. CDR3 region: CSVSSGGPSYEQYF. CDR3 DNA: TGCAGCGTATCTAGCGGGGGGCCTTCCTACGAGCAGTACTTC.

The V and J genes are TRBV12-3 or TRBV12-4 and TRBJ2-5; D is unresolved. The CDR3 runs 15 residues. Trimming left V 3 bases short and J 5 bases short, with 16 bases between. DNA for the CDR3: TGTGCCAGCAGTTTGGTTCAGACCGGAAGGGAGACCCAGTACTTC. Translating it yields CASSLVQTGRETQYF.

This clonotype was counted only a few times. One junction end disagrees with the germline gene, perhaps due to a read error. The V and J genes are TRBV7-7 and TRBJ2-2, with D possibly being TRBD2 (5 bases). Germline V CDR1 and CDR2: SSHAT, FNYEAQ (reference sequence). The CDR3 sequence is 13 residues long. The CDR3 DNA reads TGTGCTAGCAGCTTAGGGAGTGCCGGGGAGCTGTTTTTT. It yields the protein CASSLGSAGELFF.

This rearrangement joins TRBV6-2 or TRBV6-3 to TRBJ1-4; D possibly corresponds to TRBD1 (6 bases). Germline V gene data show CDR1 as MNHEY and CDR2 as SVGEGT. The CDR3 spans 15 residues. The V end lost 5 bases, the J end lost 6 bases, and 16 bases lay between the germline ends. CDR3 amino acids: CASSDRQDGDEKLFF. The CDR3 DNA follows: TGTGCCAGCAGTGACAGACAGGATGGGGATGAAAAACTGTTTTTT.

The V call is TRBV27, the J call TRBJ2-3, with D possibly TRBD2 on 6 matching bases. Germline lookup yields CDR1 MNHEY and CDR2 SMNVEV (reference sequence). The CDR3 is 16 amino acids. The V and J ends lost 5 bases and 0 bases respectively, with 15 bases between them. The CDR3: CASSGLAISSTDTQYF. The CDR3 DNA reads TGTGCCAGCAGTGGGCTAGCGATCTCTAGCACAGATACGCAGTATTTT.

The chain has TRBV4-3 and TRBJ2-3; 15 bases are a match to TRBD2. Germline CDR1 reads LGHNA; CDR2 reads YSLEER. V gave up 1 base and J gave up 3 bases; unmatched junction bases: 8. The length of the CDR3 is 19 residues. The CDR3 DNA sequence: TGCGCCAGCAGCCAAGGCGGCGGACTAGCGGGGGGGCTAACAGATACGCAGTATTTT. Protein sequence: CASSQGGGLAGGLTDTQYF.

The chain carries TRBV11-2 and TRBJ1-1; D gene unclear. Germline V gene sequence: CDR1 SGHAT, CDR2 FQNNGV. This CDR3 is built from 17 residues. V was clipped by 5 bases and J by 1 base, with 20 bases between them. CDR3 region: CASSLQAPRNQNTEAFF. CDR3 DNA sequence: TGTGCCAGCAGCCTCCAGGCCCCACGTAACCAGAACACTGAAGCTTTCTTT.

The rearrangement links TRBV7-2 to TRBJ2-7, with D unclear. The CDR3 length is 11 residues. Germline values: CDR1 SGHTA, CDR2 FQGNSA. V shed 6 bases and J shed 4 bases, with 7 bases lying between them. This CDR3 is CASSAVYEQYF. CDR3 nucleotide sequence: TGTGCCAGCAGTGCGGTTTACGAGCAGTACTTC.

This rearrangement joins TRBV25-1 to TRBJ2-3, with TRBD1 matching 9 bases. The CDR3 loop spans 15 amino acids. The ends lost 5 bases at V and 5 bases at J; junction bases unmatched: 8. CDR1 and CDR2 (germline): MGHDK, SYGVNS. The CDR3 reads CASSSLGQGVDTQYF. The CDR3 nucleotides are TGTGCCAGCAGTAGCCTGGGACAGGGTGTAGATACGCAGTATTTT.

This clonotype appeared many times. This chain uses TRBV12-3 or TRBV12-4 with TRBJ2-5, with unresolved D. Trimming left V 1 base short and J 4 bases short, with 10 bases between. The CDR3 extends over 14 amino acids. CDR3 nucleotides: TGTGCCAGCAGTTTAGAGGGTCGGGTAGAGACCCAGTACTTC. It translates to CASSLEGRVETQYF.

This clonotype was observed once. The genes are TRBV25-1 and TRBJ2-4; D not certain. The last part of the DNA fits TRBJ2-5 better; the J call may be wrong. The CDR3 loop spans 15 amino acids. The V gene's germline CDR1 is MGHDK and CDR2 SYGVNS. The CDR3 reads CASSEWHTIEETQYF. In DNA form, the CDR3 reads TGTGCCAGCAGTGAATGGCACACGATAGAAGAGACCCAGTACTTC.

The chain links TRBV6-2 or TRBV6-3 to TRBJ2-3; TRBD2 agrees at 7 bases. V was clipped by 5 bases and J by 6 bases; unmatched bases: 8. The CDR3 loop spans 14 amino acids. Germline V gene lookup returns CDR1 MNHEY and CDR2 SVGEGT. CDR3 DNA: TGTGCCAGCAGTCCAGAGACTAGCTACGATACGCAGTATTTT. It specifies CASSPETSYDTQYF.

A single count supports this clonotype. The V gene is TRBV6-2 or TRBV6-3, the J gene TRBJ1-5; D ambiguous. This CDR3 has 14 residues. In germline, CDR1 is MNHEY, CDR2 SVGEGT. Trimming took off 7 bases at V and 6 bases at J, with 16 bases between the two ends. The chain's CDR3 is CASTQGQYTQPQHF. DNA of the CDR3: TGTGCCAGCACCCAAGGGCAGTATACTCAGCCCCAGCATTTT.

The V and J genes are TRBV10-3 and TRBJ1-6; D is ambiguous. The V end was cut by 2 bases, the J end by 12 bases, with 11 bases between. The CDR3 length is 13 residues. Germline V gene sequence: CDR1 ENHRY, CDR2 SYGVKD. The CDR3 is CAISEGMDLPLHF. The CDR3 nucleotides read TGTGCCATCAGTGAGGGTATGGATTTACCCCTCCACTTT.

Comment on this clonotype: The junction differs from germline at one of its ends, possibly a read error. The J gene is TRBJ2-7, the V gene TRBV5-1; D gene unclear. The V gene's germline CDR1 is SGHRS and CDR2 YFSETQ. This CDR3 spans 14 amino acids. The CDR3 protein is CASSPNGSPYEQYF. CDR3 sequence (DNA): TGCGCTAGCAGCCCCAACGGATCCCCCTACGAGCAGTACTTC.

The chain joins TRBV25-1 to TRBJ1-2; D is uncertain. Trimming pared 4 bases from V and 2 bases from J, leaving 14 bases between. The CDR3 is 15 residues long. Per germline, CDR1 MGHDK and CDR2 SYGVNS. The CDR3 spells CASSAPGEMNYGYTF. CDR3 in DNA: TGTGCCAGCAGTGCACCCGGGGAGATGAACTATGGCTACACCTTC.

A few counts support this clonotype. The chain recombines TRBV7-9 with TRBJ2-7; D is perhaps TRBD1 (5 bases). Germline values: CDR1 SEHNR, CDR2 FQNEAQ (reference sequence). The CDR3 totals 16 residues. V was clipped by 5 bases and J by 3 bases, with 20 bases between them. The CDR3 spells CASSPGPNRPNYEQYF. The CDR3 DNA sequence: TGTGCCAGCAGCCCTGGGCCCAACAGGCCGAACTACGAGCAGTACTTC.

The chain links TRBV2 to TRBJ2-5, with D perhaps matching TRBD1 (6 bases). CDR1 and CDR2 (germline): SNHLY, FYNNEI. There are 16 residues in the CDR3. The V gene lost 6 bases and the J gene lost 0 bases, with 17 bases spanning the gap. The CDR3 region is CASSPQGPKYQETQYF. CDR3 DNA: TGTGCCAGCAGCCCACAGGGCCCTAAGTACCAAGAGACCCAGTACTTC. Full variable domain (rest looked up from reference TRBV2 and TRBJ2-5): EPEVTQTPSHQVTQMGQEVILRCVPISNHLYFYWYRQILGQKVEFLVSFYNNEISEKSEIFDDQFSVERPDGSNFTLKIRSTKLEDSAMYFCASSPQGPKYQETQYFGPGTRLLVL.